The 30 T cell receptor beta chains listed next were all sequenced from one sample in a study of cytomegalovirus exposure and HLA in healthy donors. The PCR contained 60 Vbeta and 13 Jbeta primers. Assay used: immunoSEQ multiplex PCR; TCRdb lists only in-frame clones, some missing. The repertoire holds roughly 130,000 clones, with roughly 85% as singletons. Sequenced sample: PBMCs. The source of these receptors is a boy aged 10-17 years in good health and CMV-seronegative.

The chain recombines TRBV29-1 with TRBJ2-5, with D possibly TRBD2 on 6 matching bases. The CDR3 contains 15 residues. V gave up 6 bases and J gave up 5 bases, with 22 bases separating them. The V gene's germline CDR1 is SQVTM and CDR2 ANQGSEA. The CDR3 here is CSVAGQGTLGETQYF. For the CDR3, the DNA is TGCAGCGTGGCAGGGCAAGGGACTCTAGGGGAGACCCAGTACTTC.

V usage is TRBV5-6 and J usage is TRBJ2-3, with a weak D call TRBD1 (6 bases). Germline CDR1 and CDR2: SGHDT and YYEEEE. CDR3 length: 15 residues. Trimming removed 3 bases from V and 2 bases from J, with 13 bases in between. The DNA of the CDR3 is TGTGCCAGCAGCTCCACAGGGACCACCACAGATACGCAGTATTTT. Translation gives CASSSTGTTTDTQYF.

This chain connects TRBV4-2 to TRBJ2-5, with 11 positions matching TRBD2. Trimming at V came to 4 bases and at J to 6 bases, leaving 4 bases not matched to a gene. The CDR3 runs to 14 residues. In germline, CDR1 is LGHNA, CDR2 YNFKEQ. CDR3 sequence reads: CASSLGTSGKTQYF. CDR3 DNA: TGTGCCAGCAGCCTTGGGACTAGCGGAAAGACCCAGTACTTC.

This clone was found a few times. The CDR3 spells CASSISSGLLRGELFF. In nucleotides, the CDR3 is TGTGCCAGTAGTATTTCGTCAGGACTATTACGCGGGGAGCTGTTTTTT. The rearrangement links TRBV19 to TRBJ2-2, with a weak D call TRBD2 (6 bases). There are 16 residues in the CDR3. Germline CDR1 is LNHDA and CDR2 is SQIVND (reference sequence). Deletions cut 3 bases from V and 7 bases from J, with 18 bases between.

This chain joins TRBV5-1 and TRBJ2-7, with 13 positions matching TRBD2. The CDR3 is 17 residues long. V was pared by 0 bases and J by 0 bases, with 3 bases of the junction left unmatched. Germline V CDR1 and CDR2: SGHRS, YFSETQ. The CDR3 sequence is CASSLELAGGVSYEQYF. CDR3 nucleotide sequence: TGCGCCAGCAGCTTGGAACTAGCGGGAGGGGTCTCCTACGAGCAGTACTTC.

The CDR3 loop reads CASSSLLGYTF. The CDR3 nucleotides are TGTGCCAGCAGTTCACTGTTAGGCTACACCTTC. The chain couples TRBV6-5 to TRBJ1-2; D unclear. V was shortened by 4 bases and J by 8 bases, with 8 bases between the two germline ends. The germline V gene has CDR1 MNHEY and CDR2 SVGAGI. The CDR3 spans 11 residues.

The sample holds a few counts of this clone. The chain joins TRBV30 to TRBJ2-3; 7 nucleotides match TRBD2. Germline CDR1 is GTSNPN and CDR2 is SVGIG (reference sequence). The CDR3 length is 14 residues. V lost 3 bases to trimming and J lost 4 bases; unmatched junction nucleotides: 7. CDR3 in DNA: TGTGCCTGGAGCCTTGCTGGGGGGGCAGATACGCAGTATTTT. Protein: CAWSLAGGADTQYF.

This clone was recorded once. This chain connects TRBV4-1 to TRBJ1-2; TRBD1 agrees at 7 bases. This CDR3 has 15 amino acids. The V segment lost 4 bases and the J segment 3 bases; nucleotides outside the gene matches: 8. Germline CDR1 is MGHRA and CDR2 is YSYEKL. CDR3 sequence: CASSRPGQLDYGYTF. CDR3 bases: TGCGCCAGCAGCCGACCGGGACAGTTGGACTATGGCTACACCTTC.

The CDR3 region is CASSHWTGKNTGELFF. The CDR3 nucleotides are TGCGCCAGCAGCCATTGGACAGGGAAGAACACCGGGGAGCTGTTTTTT. The rearrangement joins TRBV4-1 to TRBJ2-2; 8 nucleotides align to TRBD1. The length of the CDR3 is 16 residues. Germline V gives CDR1 MGHRA, CDR2 YSYEKL. V shed 3 bases, J shed 1 base, and the junction held 4 bases outside the gene matches.

The chain employs TRBV19 and TRBJ1-1; D is unclear. The CDR3 has 13 amino acids. Trimming left V 2 bases short and J 8 bases short, with 12 bases between. From germline, CDR1 is LNHDA and CDR2 SQIVND (reference sequence). The CDR3 is CASSIRAGVEAFF. In DNA form, the CDR3 reads TGTGCCAGTAGTATAAGAGCCGGGGTCGAAGCTTTCTTT.

The chain joins TRBV15 to TRBJ1-1; TRBD1 is a possible D gene (6 bases). This CDR3 region has 18 residues. Trimming pared 4 bases from V and 0 bases from J, leaving 21 bases between. Germline CDR1 is LNHNV and CDR2 is YYDKDF (reference sequence). CDR3: CATSTSQGRNLVNTEAFF. In DNA, the CDR3 is TGTGCCACCAGCACCTCCCAGGGGCGAAATCTAGTGAACACTGAAGCTTTCTTT.

This clone was counted between two and nine times. This chain uses TRBV25-1 with TRBJ1-1, with 7 bases lining up with TRBD1. V shed 4 bases and J 1 base; nucleotides not matched to a gene: 6. The CDR3 has 15 residues. Germline loops: CDR1 MGHDK, CDR2 SYGVNS. The CDR3 protein is CASSVTTGWNTEAFF. The CDR3 DNA follows: TGTGCCAGCAGTGTCACGACAGGGTGGAACACTGAAGCTTTCTTT.

The rearrangement uses TRBV11-3 and TRBJ2-1; 9 bases map to TRBD1. The CDR3 has 15 amino acids. CDR1 is SGHNT and CDR2 is YENEEA in the germline V gene. The J segment lost 7 bases and the V segment lost 5 bases, leaving 9 bases of the junction unmatched. CDR3 sequence (DNA): TGTGCCAGCAGCCCCCGGGACAGGGAGTGGAATGAGCAGTTCTTC. It encodes CASSPRDREWNEQFF. The whole variable domain, filled in from reference TRBV11-3 and TRBJ2-1, reads EAGVVQSPRYKIIEKKQPVAFWCNPISGHNTLYWYLQNLGQGPELLIRYENEEAVDDSQLPKDRFSAERLKGVDSTLKIQPAELGDSAVYLCASSPRDREWNEQFFGPGTRLTVL.

This clone was counted only a few times. The rearrangement uses TRBV5-4 and TRBJ1-2; 9 bases align to TRBD1. V dropped 6 bases and J dropped 6; count of bases not matched to a gene: 12. Germline CDR1 is SGHNT and CDR2 is YYREEE (reference sequence). The CDR3 runs to 15 residues. CDR3 amino acids: CASTHSTGGTNGYTF. The CDR3 nucleotides read TGTGCCAGCACCCACTCGACAGGGGGAACTAATGGCTACACCTTC.

This clone has just a few counts. The chain joins TRBV2 to TRBJ2-1; TRBD2 agrees at 8 bases. This CDR3 spans 14 amino acids. Germline loops: CDR1 SNHLY, CDR2 FYNNEI. V gave up 6 bases and J gave up 7 bases; unmatched junction bases: 8. The CDR3 DNA reads TGTGCCAGCAGACAAGCGGGAGTAGCAAATGAGCAGTTCTTC. Translating gives CASRQAGVANEQFF. Together with reference TRBV2 and TRBJ2-1, the CDR3 gives the full variable domain: EPEVTQTPSHQVTQMGQEVILRCVPISNHLYFYWYRQILGQKVEFLVSFYNNEISEKSEIFDDQFSVERPDGSNFTLKIRSTKLEDSAMYFCASRQAGVANEQFFGPGTRLTVL.

The chain links TRBV30 to TRBJ1-6; perhaps TRBD1 as D (5 bases). CDR1 and CDR2 from the germline V gene are GTSNPN and SVGIG (reference sequence). Deletions cut 3 bases from V and 8 bases from J, with 17 bases between. The CDR3 has 15 residues. In DNA, the CDR3 is TGTGCCTGGAGCCTCGCCGGGACTAGGGATTCACCCCTCCACTTT. Translating gives CAWSLAGTRDSPLHF.

The rearrangement uses TRBV10-3 and TRBJ2-5, with 12 bases that match TRBD2. Germline trimming cut 2 bases from V and 1 base from J; bases unmatched to any gene: 5. This CDR3 contains 17 residues. Germline CDR1 and CDR2: ENHRY and SYGVKD. The CDR3 DNA follows: TGTGCCATCAGTGAGGGACTAGCGGGACCGCTCCAAGAGACCCAGTACTTC. The encoded protein is CAISEGLAGPLQETQYF.

The gene calls are TRBV6-6 and TRBJ2-5, with 7 bases identical to TRBD2. CDR3 length equals 14 residues. Germline-derived CDR1 and CDR2 are MNHNY and SVGAGI (reference sequence). The J segment lost 4 bases and the V segment lost 8 bases, leaving 10 bases of the junction unmatched. Here the CDR3 DNA reads TGTGCCAGCGGCTCCCGGGCTAGCGGAGAGACCCAGTACTTC. Its protein is CASGSRASGETQYF.

The chain combines TRBV2 with TRBJ2-7; TRBD2 is a possible D gene (6 bases). The ends were cut back, 3 bases at V and 5 bases at J, with 20 bases in the middle. Germline V gene data show CDR1 as SNHLY and CDR2 as FYNNEI. The CDR3 loop spans 16 amino acids. This CDR3 reads CASSDPAGLVTHEQYF. CDR3 nucleotide sequence: TGTGCCAGCAGTGACCCCGCGGGGCTGGTTACCCACGAGCAGTACTTC.

The chain employs TRBV4-1 and TRBJ1-3; D might be TRBD1 (5 bases). CDR3 length: 18 residues. Germline V lookup: CDR1 MGHRA, CDR2 YSYEKL. V was shortened by 5 bases and J by 0 bases, with 20 bases between the two germline ends. CDR3 in amino acids: CASSETGGSSGSGNTIYF. Written as DNA, the CDR3 is TGCGCCAGCAGCGAAACCGGGGGGTCCAGTGGCTCTGGAAACACCATATATTTT.

This clone was counted between two and nine times. This chain joins TRBV5-1 and TRBJ2-2; possibly TRBD1 for D (6 bases). V lost 4 bases to trimming and J lost 4 bases, with 11 bases between them. This CDR3 contains 14 residues. CDR1 SGHRS and CDR2 YFSETQ come from the germline V gene. CDR3 sequence reads: CASSPWTATGELFF. CDR3 nucleotides: TGCGCCAGCAGCCCCTGGACAGCCACCGGGGAGCTGTTTTTT.

CDR3 region: CASTPRGGALWDQPQHF. The CDR3 DNA follows: TGTGCCAGCACCCCACGGGGGGGGGCTCTCTGGGATCAGCCCCAGCATTTT. V gene TRBV7-4 combines with J gene TRBJ1-5, with D possibly matching TRBD1 (6 bases). This CDR3 spans 17 amino acids. Germline V lookup: CDR1 SGHVT, CDR2 SQSDAQ. V gave up 7 bases and J gave up 5 bases, with 24 bases separating them.

The CDR3 nucleotides read TGTGCCATCAGTAGGGGACAAAACACTGAAGCTTTCTTT. Translated, it gives CAISRGQNTEAFF. The gene calls are TRBV10-3 and TRBJ1-1; perhaps TRBD1 as D (6 bases). With 5 bases removed from V and 2 bases from J, the gap between germline ends came to 9 bases. Germline CDR1 ENHRY, CDR2 SYGVKD. The CDR3 is 13 amino acids.

This sequence joins TRBV6-5 and TRBJ2-3, with D maybe TRBD1 (5 bases). Germline V gene data show CDR1 as MNHEY and CDR2 as SVGAGI. This CDR3 is 15 amino acids long. V gave up 5 bases and J gave up 0 bases, with 12 bases separating them. This chain's CDR3 is CASSPQGRSTDTQYF. CDR3 in DNA: TGTGCCAGCAGTCCTCAGGGTCGCAGCACAGATACGCAGTATTTT.

This rearrangement joins TRBV5-4 to TRBJ1-1, with TRBD1 matching 7 bases. The V segment lost 1 base and the J segment 6 bases; nucleotides outside the gene matches: 6. CDR3 length: 14 amino acids. Germline V gives CDR1 SGHNT, CDR2 YYREEE (reference sequence). The CDR3 loop reads CASSLTLDRSEAFF. CDR3 nucleotide sequence: TGTGCCAGCAGCTTGACCTTGGACAGGTCTGAAGCTTTCTTT.

The chain employs TRBV18 and TRBJ2-7, with no clear D. From germline, CDR1 is KGHSH and CDR2 LQKENI. The V end was cut by 2 bases, the J end by 4 bases, with 9 bases between. This CDR3 contains 13 residues. As DNA, the CDR3 is TGTGCCAGCTCACCAGGGTACGGGTACGAGCAGTACTTC. Protein product: CASSPGYGYEQYF.

The V and J genes are TRBV6-5 and TRBJ2-3, with D tentatively TRBD1 (5 bases). This CDR3 region has 15 residues. Germline CDR1 is MNHEY and CDR2 is SVGAGI. Trimming shortened V by 6 bases and J by 2 bases, and 15 bases separated the two germline ends. Here the CDR3 reads CASRGLRANTDTQYF. In nucleotides, the CDR3 is TGTGCCAGCAGGGGGCTCCGCGCGAACACAGATACGCAGTATTTT.

This clone has just one count. Relative to the germline gene, one junction end is altered; a read error may explain this. V usage is TRBV4-1 and J usage is TRBJ2-3; D not resolved. Germline CDR1 reads MGHRA; CDR2 reads YSYEKL. There are 13 residues in the CDR3. The CDR3 sequence: CAGSQVSTDTQYF. CDR3 nucleotides: TGCGCCGGCAGCCAAGTCTCCACAGATACGCAGTATTTT.

This sequence joins TRBV9 and TRBJ2-7; D may be TRBD2 (5 bases). Per the germline V gene, CDR1 is SGDLS and CDR2 is YYNGEE. Trimming cost V 1 base and J 5 bases, with 10 bases left between them. The CDR3 extends over 13 amino acids. DNA of the CDR3: TGTGCCAGCAGCGTAAACCCCGGGGACGAGCAGTACTTC. Encoded protein: CASSVNPGDEQYF.

The V and J genes are TRBV6-1 and TRBJ2-1; TRBD2 matches 7 bases. Germline V gene data show CDR1 as MNHNS and CDR2 as SASEGT. CDR3 length: 13 residues. V gave up 6 bases and J gave up 5 bases; unmatched junction bases: 4. In DNA form, the CDR3 reads TGTGCCAGCAGACCTAGCGGAGACAATGAGCAGTTCTTC. As protein: CASRPSGDNEQFF.